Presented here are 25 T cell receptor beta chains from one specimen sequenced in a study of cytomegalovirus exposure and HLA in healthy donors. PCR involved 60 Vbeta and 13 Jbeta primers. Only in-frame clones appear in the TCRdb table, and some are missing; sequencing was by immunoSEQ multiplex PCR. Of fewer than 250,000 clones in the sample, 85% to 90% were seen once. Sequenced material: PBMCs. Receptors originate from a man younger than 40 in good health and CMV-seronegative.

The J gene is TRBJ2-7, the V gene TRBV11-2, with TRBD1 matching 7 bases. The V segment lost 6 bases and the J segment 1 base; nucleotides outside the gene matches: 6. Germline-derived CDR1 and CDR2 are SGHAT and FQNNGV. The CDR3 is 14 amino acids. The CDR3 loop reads CASRAGGKSYEQYF. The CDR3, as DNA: TGTGCCAGCAGGGCAGGGGGAAAGTCCTACGAGCAGTACTTC. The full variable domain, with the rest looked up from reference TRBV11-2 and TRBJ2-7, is EAGVAQSPRYKIIEKRQSVAFWCNPISGHATLYWYQQILGQGPKLLIQFQNNGVVDDSQLPKDRFSAERLKGVDSTLKIQPAKLEDSAVYLCASRAGGKSYEQYFGPGTRLTVT.

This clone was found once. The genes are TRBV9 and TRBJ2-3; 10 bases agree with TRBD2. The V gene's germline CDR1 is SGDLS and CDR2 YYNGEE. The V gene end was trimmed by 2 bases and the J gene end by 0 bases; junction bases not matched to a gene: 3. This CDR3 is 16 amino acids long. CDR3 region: CASSVGTSDSTDTQYF. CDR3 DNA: TGTGCCAGCAGCGTCGGGACTAGCGATAGCACAGATACGCAGTATTTT.

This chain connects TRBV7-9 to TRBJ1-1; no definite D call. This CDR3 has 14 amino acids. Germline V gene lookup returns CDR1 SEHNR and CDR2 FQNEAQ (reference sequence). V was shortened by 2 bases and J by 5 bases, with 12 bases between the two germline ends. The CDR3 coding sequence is TGTGCCAGCAGCTTAAACCGTCGAGGGACTGAAGCTTTCTTT. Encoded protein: CASSLNRRGTEAFF. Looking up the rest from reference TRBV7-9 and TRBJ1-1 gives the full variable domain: DTGVSQNPRHKITKRGQNVTFRCDPISEHNRLYWYRQTLGQGPEFLTYFQNEAQLEKSRLLSDRFSAERPKGSFSTLEIQRTEQGDSAMYLCASSLNRRGTEAFFGQGTRLTVV.

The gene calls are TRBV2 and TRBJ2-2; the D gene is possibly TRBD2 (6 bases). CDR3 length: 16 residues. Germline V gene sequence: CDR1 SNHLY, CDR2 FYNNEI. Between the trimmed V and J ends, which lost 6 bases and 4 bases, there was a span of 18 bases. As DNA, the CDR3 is TGTGCCAGCAGCCCCTCCGGGGGAAGGAGCACCGGGGAGCTGTTTTTT. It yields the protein CASSPSGGRSTGELFF.

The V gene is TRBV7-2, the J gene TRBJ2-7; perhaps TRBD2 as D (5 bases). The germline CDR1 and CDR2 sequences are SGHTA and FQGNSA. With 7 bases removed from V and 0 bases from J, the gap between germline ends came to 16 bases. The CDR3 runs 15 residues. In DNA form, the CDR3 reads TGTGCCAGCACCCAAGGTCGGGGATCCTCCTACGAGCAGTACTTC. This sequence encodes CASTQGRGSSYEQYF. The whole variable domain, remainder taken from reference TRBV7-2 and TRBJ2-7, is GAGVSQSPSNKVTEKGKDVELRCDPISGHTALYWYRQSLGQGLEFLIYFQGNSAPDKSGLPSDRFSAERTGGSVSTLTIQRTQQEDSAVYLCASTQGRGSSYEQYFGPGTRLTVT.

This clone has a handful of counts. The CDR3 is CASSGEPNYGYTF. CDR3 bases: TGTGCCAGCAGCGGAGAACCTAACTATGGCTACACCTTC. The chain combines TRBV6-6 with TRBJ1-2; D is ambiguous. V was pared by 6 bases and J by 0 bases, with 8 bases between. Germline V gene lookup returns CDR1 MNHNY and CDR2 SVGAGI (reference sequence). The CDR3 has 13 residues.

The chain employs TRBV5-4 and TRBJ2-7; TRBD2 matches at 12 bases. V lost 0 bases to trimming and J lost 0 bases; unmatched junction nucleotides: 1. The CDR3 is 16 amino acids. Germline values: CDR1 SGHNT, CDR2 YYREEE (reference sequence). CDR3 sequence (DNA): TGTGCCAGCAGCTTGGAACTAGCGGGGGGCTCCTACGAGCAGTACTTC. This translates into CASSLELAGGSYEQYF.

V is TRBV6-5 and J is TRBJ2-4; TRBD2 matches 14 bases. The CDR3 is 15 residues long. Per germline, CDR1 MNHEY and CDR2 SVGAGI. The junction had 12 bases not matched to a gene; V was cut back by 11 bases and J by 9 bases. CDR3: CAVKTSGRDEGIQYF. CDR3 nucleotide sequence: TGTGCCGTCAAGACTAGCGGGAGGGACGAGGGCATTCAGTACTTC.

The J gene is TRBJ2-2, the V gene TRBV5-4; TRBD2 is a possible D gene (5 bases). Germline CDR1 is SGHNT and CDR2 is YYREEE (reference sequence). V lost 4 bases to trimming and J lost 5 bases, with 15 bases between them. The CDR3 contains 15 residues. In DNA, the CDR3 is TGTGCCAGCAGCCAACTTGGAGGTTGGACCGGGGAGCTGTTTTTT. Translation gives CASSQLGGWTGELFF. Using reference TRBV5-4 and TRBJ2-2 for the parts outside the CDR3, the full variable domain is ETGVTQSPTHLIKTRGQQVTLRCSSQSGHNTVSWYQQALGQGPQFIFQYYREEENGRGNFPPRFSGLQFPNYSSELNVNALELDDSALYLCASSQLGGWTGELFFGEGSRLTVL.

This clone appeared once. CDR3 bases: TGTGCCACCAGCAGAGTCCGGGAGACCTCCTACAATGAGCAGTTCTTC. Its protein is CATSRVRETSYNEQFF. The V gene is TRBV15, the J gene TRBJ2-1, with D possibly TRBD2 on 6 matching bases. CDR1 is LNHNV and CDR2 is YYDKDF in the germline V gene (reference sequence). This CDR3 spans 16 amino acids. With 1 base removed from V and 0 bases from J, the gap between germline ends came to 10 bases.

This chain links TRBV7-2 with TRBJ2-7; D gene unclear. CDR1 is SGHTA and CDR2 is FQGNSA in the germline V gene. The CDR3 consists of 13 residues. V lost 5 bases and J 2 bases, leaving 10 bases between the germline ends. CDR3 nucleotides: TGTGCCAGCAGCACCGCCCCAGCCTACGAGCAGTACTTC. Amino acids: CASSTAPAYEQYF.

The CDR3, as DNA: TGTGCCAGCAGCATTCTCCCTGAAGCTTTCTTT. Translation: CASSILPEAFF. J is TRBJ1-1 and V is TRBV7-9; no definite D call. The V gene lost 5 bases and the J gene lost 6 bases, with 7 bases spanning the gap. CDR1 and CDR2 from the germline V gene are SEHNR and FQNEAQ (reference sequence). The CDR3 is made up of 11 amino acids.

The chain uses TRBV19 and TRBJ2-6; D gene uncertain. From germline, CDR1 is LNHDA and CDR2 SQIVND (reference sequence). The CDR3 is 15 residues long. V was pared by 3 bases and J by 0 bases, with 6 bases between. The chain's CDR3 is CASSISPSGANVLTF. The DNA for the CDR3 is TGTGCCAGTAGTATTAGTCCCTCTGGGGCCAACGTCCTGACTTTC.

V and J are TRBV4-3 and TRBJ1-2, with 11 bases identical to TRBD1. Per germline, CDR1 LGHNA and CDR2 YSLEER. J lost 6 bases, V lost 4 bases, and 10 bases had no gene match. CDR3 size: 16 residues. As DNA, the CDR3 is TGCGCCAGCAGCCCGTATTACCGGGACAGGGGGGATGGCTACACCTTC. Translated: CASSPYYRDRGDGYTF.

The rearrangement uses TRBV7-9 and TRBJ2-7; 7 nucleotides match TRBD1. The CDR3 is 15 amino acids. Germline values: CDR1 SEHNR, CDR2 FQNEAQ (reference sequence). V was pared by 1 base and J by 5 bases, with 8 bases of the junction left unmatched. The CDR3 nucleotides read TGTGCCAGCAGCTTAGGCGGACAGGTCGACCACGAGCAGTACTTC. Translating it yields CASSLGGQVDHEQYF.

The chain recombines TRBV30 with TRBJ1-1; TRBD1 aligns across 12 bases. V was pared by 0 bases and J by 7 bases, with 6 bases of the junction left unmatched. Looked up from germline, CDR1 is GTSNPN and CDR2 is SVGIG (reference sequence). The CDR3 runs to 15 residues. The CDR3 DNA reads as TGTGCCTGGAGTGTACCGGGGACAGGGGGCTTTGAAGCTTTCTTT. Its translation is CAWSVPGTGGFEAFF.

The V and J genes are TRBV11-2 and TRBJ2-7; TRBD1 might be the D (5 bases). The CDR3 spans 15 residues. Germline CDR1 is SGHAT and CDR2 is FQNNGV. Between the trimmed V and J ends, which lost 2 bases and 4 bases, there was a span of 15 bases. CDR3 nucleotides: TGTGCCAGCAGCTTACAGGGTCGGTCGGTTTACGAGCAGTACTTC. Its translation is CASSLQGRSVYEQYF. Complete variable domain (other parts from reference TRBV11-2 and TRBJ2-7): EAGVAQSPRYKIIEKRQSVAFWCNPISGHATLYWYQQILGQGPKLLIQFQNNGVVDDSQLPKDRFSAERLKGVDSTLKIQPAKLEDSAVYLCASSLQGRSVYEQYFGPGTRLTVT.

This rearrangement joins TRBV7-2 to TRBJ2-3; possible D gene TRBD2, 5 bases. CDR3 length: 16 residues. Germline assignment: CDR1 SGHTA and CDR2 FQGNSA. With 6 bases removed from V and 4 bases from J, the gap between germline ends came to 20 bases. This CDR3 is CASRPNGGGIADTQYF. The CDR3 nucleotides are TGTGCCAGCAGACCTAACGGAGGTGGAATCGCAGATACGCAGTATTTT.

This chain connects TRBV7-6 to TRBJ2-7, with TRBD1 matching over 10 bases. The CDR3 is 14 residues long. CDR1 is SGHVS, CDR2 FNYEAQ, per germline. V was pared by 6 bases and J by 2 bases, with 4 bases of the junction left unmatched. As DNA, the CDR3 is TGTGCCAGCAGTAGGGGGACAGGGGCCTACGAGCAGTACTTC. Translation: CASSRGTGAYEQYF.

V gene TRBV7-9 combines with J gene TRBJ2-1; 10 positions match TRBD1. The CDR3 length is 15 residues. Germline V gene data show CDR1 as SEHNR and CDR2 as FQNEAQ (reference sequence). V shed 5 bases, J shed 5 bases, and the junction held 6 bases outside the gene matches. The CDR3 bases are TGTGCCAGCAGCCGGACAGGGGGTCTCAACAATGAGCAGTTCTTC. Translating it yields CASSRTGGLNNEQFF.

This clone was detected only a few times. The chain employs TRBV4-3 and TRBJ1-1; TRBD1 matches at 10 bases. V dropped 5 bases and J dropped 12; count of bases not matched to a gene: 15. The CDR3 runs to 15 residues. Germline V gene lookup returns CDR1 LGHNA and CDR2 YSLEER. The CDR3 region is CASSYGTGQGGLSFF. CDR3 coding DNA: TGCGCCAGCAGCTACGGGACCGGACAGGGGGGGCTCTCTTTCTTT.

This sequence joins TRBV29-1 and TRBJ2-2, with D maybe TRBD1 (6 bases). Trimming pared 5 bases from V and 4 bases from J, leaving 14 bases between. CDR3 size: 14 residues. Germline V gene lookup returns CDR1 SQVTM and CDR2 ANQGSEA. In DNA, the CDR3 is TGCAGCGTTCAACCCAGGGGTGGCACCGGGGAGCTGTTTTTT. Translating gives CSVQPRGGTGELFF.

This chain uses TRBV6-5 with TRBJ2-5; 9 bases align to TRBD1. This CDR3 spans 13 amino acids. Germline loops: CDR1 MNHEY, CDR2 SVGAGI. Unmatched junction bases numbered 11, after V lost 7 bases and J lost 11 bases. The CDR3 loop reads CASNPDRGLEQYF. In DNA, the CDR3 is TGTGCCAGCAACCCGGACAGGGGACTTGAGCAGTACTTC.

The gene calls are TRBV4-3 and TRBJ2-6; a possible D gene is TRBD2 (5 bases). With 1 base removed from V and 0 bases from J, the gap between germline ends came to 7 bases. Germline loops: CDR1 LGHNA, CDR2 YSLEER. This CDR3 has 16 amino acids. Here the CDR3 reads CASSQAGGSGANVLTF. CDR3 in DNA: TGCGCCAGCAGCCAAGCCGGAGGCTCTGGGGCCAACGTCCTGACTTTC.

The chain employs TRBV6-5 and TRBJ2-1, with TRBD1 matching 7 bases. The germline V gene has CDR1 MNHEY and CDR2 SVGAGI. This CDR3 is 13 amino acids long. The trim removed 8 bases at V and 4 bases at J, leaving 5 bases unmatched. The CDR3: CASGTEFYNEQFF. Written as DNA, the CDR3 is TGTGCCAGCGGGACAGAGTTTTACAATGAGCAGTTCTTC.